This TCR beta chain was observed in a study of CD8 T cells in ankylosing spondylitis. This CDR3 region has 15 residues. The V and J ends lost 3 bases and 2 bases, in that order; junction bases with no gene match: 6. Germline V lookup: CDR1 SQVTM, CDR2 ANQGSEA. Study findings and constraints: Roughly eight highly homologous variants made up a TCR beta motif, and this motif appeared characteristic of ankylosing spondylitis blood. There was reportedly significant enrichment of clones that were disease-linked in matched ankylosing spondylitis synovial fluid.

This clonotype was found many times. Its cognate antigen is unknown. Molecular-barcoded quantitative 5'-RACE produced these TCR beta libraries. TCRdb processed the 5' RACE reads anew with MiXCR; each CDR3 protein has one entry. The repertoire holds 240,000 or so distinct CDR3 sequences, with less than 10% as singletons. The chain employs TRBV29-1 and TRBJ2-2, with TRBD2 matching 7 bases. Specimen: blood, either unsorted or a sorted T cell fraction (not recorded which). This TCR was sampled from a male donor with ankylosing spondylitis or in good health (not recorded which). CDR3 sequence (DNA): TGCAGCGTTGAGGTAGCGGGCACCAACACCGGGGAGCTGTTTTTT. Translating it yields CSVEVAGTNTGELFF.